This passage covers 31 T cell receptor beta chains from one sample sequenced in a study of T cells in Graves' hyperthyroidism and ophthalmopathy. Regions amplified from RNA transcripts were the TCR beta CDR3 regions. The study used the HTBI primer set for a first-round RT-PCR of the TCR CDR3. TCRdb called the multiplex PCR reads again in MiXCR, with one record for every CDR3 protein. Altogether some 760,000 distinct CDR3 sequences are present, 12% to 15% being singletons, with the ten largest covering roughly 10%. Sequences were obtained from blood. The receptors were gathered from a woman between 18 and 30 years old with Graves' hyperthyroidism.

This clonotype showed up just a few times. The CDR3 region has the DNA TGTGCCAGCAGTTGGGGAACTAGCGGGAGGGGTGAGCAGTTCTTC. It yields the protein CASSWGTSGRGEQFF. The chain carries TRBV6-2 or TRBV6-3 and TRBJ2-1, with 13 bases lining up with TRBD2. This CDR3 is 15 amino acids long. Germline values: CDR1 MNHEY, CDR2 SVGEGT. The ends lost 4 bases at V and 9 bases at J; junction bases unmatched: 6.

This clonotype has only a few counts. This chain joins TRBV18 and TRBJ2-7; weak D call: TRBD2 (6 bases). The CDR3 is made up of 13 amino acids. V lost 5 bases and J 0 bases, leaving 8 bases between the germline ends. CDR1 and CDR2 from the germline V gene are KGHSH and LQKENI. The CDR3 DNA is TGTGCCAGCTCAACGGGACTCTCCTACGAGCAGTACTTC. It specifies CASSTGLSYEQYF.

This clonotype has only a few counts. The chain uses TRBV14 and TRBJ2-3; possible D gene TRBD1, 6 bases. The V gene lost 1 base and the J gene lost 1 base, with 9 bases spanning the gap. This CDR3 comprises 15 residues. Germline CDR1 and CDR2: SGHDN and FVKESK. This chain's CDR3 is CASSQGQDRTDTQYF. The CDR3 coding sequence is TGTGCCAGCAGCCAAGGACAGGATCGCACAGATACGCAGTATTTT. Combining the CDR3 with reference TRBV14 and TRBJ2-3 gives the whole variable domain EAGVTQFPSHSVIEKGQTVTLRCDPISGHDNLYWYRRVMGKEIKFLLHFVKESKQDESGMPNNRFLAERTGGTYSTLKVQPAELEDSGVYFCASSQGQDRTDTQYFGPGTRLTVL.

This clonotype was picked up many times. The chain employs TRBV20-1 and TRBJ1-5, with 7 bases that match TRBD1. The V gene's germline CDR1 is DFQATT and CDR2 SNEGSKA (reference sequence). The CDR3 runs to 17 residues. V dropped 3 bases and J dropped 4; count of bases not matched to a gene: 15. The CDR3, as DNA: TGCAGTGCTAGCGTCGGGACAGCCTTTGACCGAAATCAGCCCCAGCATTTT. This sequence encodes CSASVGTAFDRNQPQHF.

The V gene is TRBV11-2, the J gene TRBJ2-3, with unresolved D. Germline lookup yields CDR1 SGHAT and CDR2 FQNNGV. The ends were cut back, 1 base at V and 6 bases at J, with 11 bases in the middle. This CDR3 has 14 amino acids. CDR3 protein: CASSLVSPGDTQYF. In nucleotides, the CDR3 is TGTGCCAGCAGCTTAGTATCCCCCGGGGATACGCAGTATTTT. The variable domain in full, completed from reference TRBV11-2 and TRBJ2-3, reads EAGVAQSPRYKIIEKRQSVAFWCNPISGHATLYWYQQILGQGPKLLIQFQNNGVVDDSQLPKDRFSAERLKGVDSTLKIQPAKLEDSAVYLCASSLVSPGDTQYFGPGTRLTVL.

This clonotype was detected only a few times. V and J are TRBV27 and TRBJ1-6; D is undetermined. The CDR3 is 14 residues long. The V and J ends lost 2 bases and 10 bases respectively, with 12 bases between them. The germline CDR1 and CDR2 sequences are MNHEY and SMNVEV (reference sequence). The DNA of the CDR3 is TGTGCCAGCAGTTTAGAAGGATCGTGGTCACCCCTCCACTTT. Translating gives CASSLEGSWSPLHF.

V is TRBV20-1 and J is TRBJ2-3; 8 nucleotides align to TRBD2. V lost 4 bases to trimming and J lost 1 base; unmatched junction nucleotides: 7. The CDR3 is 15 amino acids. Germline-derived CDR1 and CDR2 are DFQATT and SNEGSKA (reference sequence). Here the CDR3 reads CSANGRVKGTDTQYF. The CDR3 DNA reads as TGCAGTGCTAACGGGAGGGTGAAGGGCACAGATACGCAGTATTTT.

There are a few counts of this clonotype. In DNA form, the CDR3 reads TGCGCCAGCAGCTTGGGACCGGAGGAGTATTTT. This sequence encodes CASSLGPEEYF. The chain joins TRBV5-1 to TRBJ2-3, with a weak D call TRBD2 (5 bases). The V gene's germline CDR1 is SGHRS and CDR2 YFSETQ. Trimming left V 0 bases short and J 13 bases short, with 9 bases between. CDR3 size: 11 residues. Together with reference TRBV5-1 and TRBJ2-3, the CDR3 gives the full variable domain: KAGVTQTPRYLIKTRGQQVTLSCSPISGHRSVSWYQQTPGQGLQFLFEYFSETQRNKGNFPGRFSGRQFSNSRSEMNVSTLELGDSALYLCASSLGPEEYFGPGTRLTVL.

This clonotype was seen a handful of times. The CDR3 here is CASSLIRTGEDTEAFF. The CDR3 region has the DNA TGTGCCAGTAGTCTTATACGGACAGGGGAGGACACTGAAGCTTTCTTT. This chain joins TRBV19 and TRBJ1-1; TRBD1 matches 9 bases. J was trimmed by 3 bases and V by 5 bases; bases with no gene match: 10. Germline V gene sequence: CDR1 LNHDA, CDR2 SQIVND (reference sequence). CDR3 size: 16 residues.

This clonotype was seen many times. This chain joins TRBV24-1 and TRBJ2-3; no clear D gene. The CDR3 runs 14 residues. V lost 3 bases and J lost 8, with 14 bases in between. CDR1 KGHDR and CDR2 SFDVKD come from the germline V gene. The CDR3, as DNA: TGTGCCACCAGTGATCCCCTACCATTGGTTACGCAGTATTTT. This sequence encodes CATSDPLPLVTQYF.

CDR3 region: CSARSPGGKAFF. CDR3 bases: TGCAGTGCTAGATCGCCCGGGGGAAAAGCTTTCTTT. The chain carries TRBV20-1 and TRBJ1-1; D is perhaps TRBD1 (5 bases). The germline V gene has CDR1 DFQATT and CDR2 SNEGSKA (reference sequence). CDR3 size: 12 residues. Trimming removed 2 bases from V and 9 bases from J, with 13 bases in between.

This clonotype was counted at least ten times. V is TRBV27 and J is TRBJ2-5; D ambiguous. The CDR3 extends over 15 amino acids. The V and J ends lost 6 bases and 5 bases respectively, with 19 bases between them. Per germline, CDR1 MNHEY and CDR2 SMNVEV (reference sequence). CDR3 nucleotide sequence: TGTGCCAGCAGCCCCCCTGGGTGGGTAGGGGAGACCCAGTACTTC. Translating it yields CASSPPGWVGETQYF.

This clonotype was seen a few times. The chain combines TRBV7-8 with TRBJ2-7; D is undetermined. V lost 1 base and J lost 3, with 7 bases in between. Germline values: CDR1 SGHVS, CDR2 FQNEAQ. The CDR3 runs to 13 residues. The CDR3 DNA reads as TGTGCCAGCAGCTTAGTGGTCGGCTACGAGCAGTACTTC. Translating gives CASSLVVGYEQYF.

This clonotype has ten or more counts. The chain links TRBV2 to TRBJ2-7, with a possible D match to TRBD1 (6 bases). Per the germline V gene, CDR1 is SNHLY and CDR2 is FYNNEI. CDR3 size: 11 residues. V was clipped by 8 bases and J by 3 bases, with 8 bases between them. Here the CDR3 DNA reads TGTGCCAGCGGGACAATCTACGAGCAGTACTTC. Translated, it gives CASGTIYEQYF.

This sequence joins TRBV9 and TRBJ2-2; TRBD2 matches 9 bases. Germline-derived CDR1 and CDR2 are SGDLS and YYNGEE. CDR3 size: 16 residues. J lost 5 bases, V lost 6 bases, and 11 bases had no gene match. CDR3 amino acids: CASTRGVSGRTGELFF. In DNA, the CDR3 is TGTGCCAGCACCCGAGGGGTGAGCGGGAGGACCGGGGAGCTGTTTTTT.

The CDR3 bases are TGTGCCACCAGTGGAGTGTACAGCGGGAGCTCCTACAATGAGCAGTTCTTC. Its protein is CATSGVYSGSSYNEQFF. The chain combines TRBV24-1 with TRBJ2-1; 8 bases line up with TRBD2. CDR1 and CDR2 from the germline V gene are KGHDR and SFDVKD. J gave up 0 bases and V 5 bases, and 8 bases lay outside the gene matches. CDR3 length: 17 amino acids.

CDR3 DNA sequence: TGCGCCAGCAGCCAAGTCCGGCCTAGCGGGAGACTAAACACCGGGGAGCTGTTTTTT. It specifies CASSQVRPSGRLNTGELFF. The chain has TRBV4-1 and TRBJ2-2; 10 bases align to TRBD2. Germline trimming cut 1 base from V and 2 bases from J; bases unmatched to any gene: 10. This CDR3 region has 19 residues. Germline CDR1 and CDR2: MGHRA and YSYEKL.

This clonotype showed up just a few times. The V call is TRBV28, the J call TRBJ1-3; D gene ambiguous. The germline V gene has CDR1 MDHEN and CDR2 SYDVKM. This CDR3 region has 13 residues. V gave up 3 bases and J gave up 4 bases, with 7 bases separating them. The CDR3: CASSLLEGNTIYF. CDR3 in DNA: TGTGCCAGCAGTTTGCTGGAGGGAAACACCATATATTTT.

This clonotype was detected many times. The rearrangement links TRBV11-3 to TRBJ2-1; unclear D gene. V lost 4 bases and J 8 bases, leaving 12 bases between the germline ends. The CDR3 runs to 13 residues. Germline values: CDR1 SGHNT, CDR2 YENEEA. In nucleotides, the CDR3 is TGTGCCAGCAGCTCATGGTCCGGCGATGAGCAGTTCTTC. It codes for CASSSWSGDEQFF.

At least ten counts were recorded for this clonotype. This chain uses TRBV13 with TRBJ2-3; the D is unclear. CDR3 length equals 13 residues. CDR1 is PRHDT, CDR2 FYEKMQ, per germline (reference sequence). Trimming pared 3 bases from V and 2 bases from J, leaving 6 bases between. CDR3 amino acids: CASSFTDTDTQYF. The CDR3 nucleotides are TGTGCCAGCAGCTTTACGGACACAGATACGCAGTATTTT.

This clonotype was seen at least ten times. The chain carries TRBV28 and TRBJ2-5, with a possible D match to TRBD2 (5 bases). The germline gives CDR1 MDHEN, CDR2 SYDVKM. V was shortened by 6 bases and J by 5 bases, with 16 bases between the two germline ends. This CDR3 has 14 residues. The CDR3 here is CASSTIRGGETQYF. Here the CDR3 DNA reads TGTGCCAGCAGCACAATCCGGGGTGGGGAGACCCAGTACTTC. Full variable domain (rest looked up from reference TRBV28 and TRBJ2-5): DVKVTQSSRYLVKRTGEKVFLECVQDMDHENMFWYRQDPGLGLRLIYFSYDVKMKEKGDIPEGYSVSREKKERFSLILESASTNQTSMYLCASSTIRGGETQYFGPGTRLLVL.

Turning to this clonotype: Possible read error: a much larger clone is one base away. This chain uses TRBV6-1 with TRBJ1-5; no clear D. V dropped 4 bases and J dropped 2 bases, with 6 bases sitting between them. This CDR3 comprises 13 residues. In germline, CDR1 is MNHNS, CDR2 SASEGT. The CDR3 loop reads CASSVMGNQPQHF. The CDR3 coding sequence is TGTGCCAGCAGTGTTATGGGCAATCAGCCCCAGCATTTT.

This clonotype was detected ten times or more. The CDR3 coding sequence is TGTGCCAGCAGTGGACAGGGAGGGGACTATGGCTACACCTTC. It codes for CASSGQGGDYGYTF. This sequence joins TRBV2 and TRBJ1-2, with 7 bases fitting TRBD1. Germline CDR1 SNHLY, CDR2 FYNNEI. This CDR3 is 14 amino acids long. V was clipped by 4 bases and J by 3 bases; unmatched bases: 5. The full variable domain, rest sourced from reference TRBV2 and TRBJ1-2, is EPEVTQTPSHQVTQMGQEVILRCVPISNHLYFYWYRQILGQKVEFLVSFYNNEISEKSEIFDDQFSVERPDGSNFTLKIRSTKLEDSAMYFCASSGQGGDYGYTFGSGTRLTVV.

This clonotype was detected ten times or more. The chain recombines TRBV20-1 with TRBJ1-3, with unresolved D. Trimming pared 3 bases from V and 2 bases from J, leaving 5 bases between. CDR1 and CDR2 from the germline V gene are DFQATT and SNEGSKA (reference sequence). This CDR3 has 12 amino acids. CDR3 bases: TGCAGTGCTAGCAGCCCTGGAAACACCATATATTTT. This sequence encodes CSASSPGNTIYF.

V usage is TRBV6-1 and J usage is TRBJ1-3; D remains unclear. Deletions cut 2 bases from V and 4 bases from J, with 12 bases between. Per germline, CDR1 MNHNS and CDR2 SASEGT. The CDR3 is made up of 15 amino acids. CDR3 in amino acids: CASSELAENGNTIYF. CDR3 nucleotides: TGTGCCAGCAGTGAATTAGCAGAAAACGGAAACACCATATATTTT.

This clonotype was counted many times. The rearrangement links TRBV6-1 to TRBJ1-1; TRBD1 matches at 8 bases. J lost 0 bases, V lost 6 bases, and 3 bases had no gene match. The CDR3 is 14 residues long. Germline V gene sequence: CDR1 MNHNS, CDR2 SASEGT. Here the CDR3 DNA reads TGTGCCAGCAGGGGACAGGTAATGAACACTGAAGCTTTCTTT. It is translated as CASRGQVMNTEAFF.

This clonotype was seen many times. The chain links TRBV28 to TRBJ2-7, with 9 bases lining up with TRBD1. Germline CDR1 reads MDHEN; CDR2 reads SYDVKM. J gave up 3 bases and V 3 bases, and 9 bases lay outside the gene matches. The CDR3 has 16 amino acids. In DNA, the CDR3 is TGTGCCAGCAGTTTTTCCTTCAGGACAGGGGACTACGAGCAGTACTTC. As protein: CASSFSFRTGDYEQYF. The complete variable domain, with remaining parts taken from reference TRBV28 and TRBJ2-7, reads DVKVTQSSRYLVKRTGEKVFLECVQDMDHENMFWYRQDPGLGLRLIYFSYDVKMKEKGDIPEGYSVSREKKERFSLILESASTNQTSMYLCASSFSFRTGDYEQYFGPGTRLTVT.

This clonotype was detected only a few times. V is TRBV7-6 and J is TRBJ2-5; tentative D call: TRBD2 (6 bases). The ends were cut back, 5 bases at V and 5 bases at J, with 18 bases in the middle. Germline CDR1 is SGHVS and CDR2 is FNYEAQ. This CDR3 region has 15 residues. The CDR3 DNA sequence: TGTGCCAGCAGCCCAGAGGGGACTTTATTGGAGACCCAGTACTTC. Translation gives CASSPEGTLLETQYF.

This clonotype has just a few counts. This rearrangement joins TRBV5-1 to TRBJ2-5; no clear D gene. Per germline, CDR1 SGHRS and CDR2 YFSETQ. Trimming removed 4 bases from V and 5 bases from J, with 15 bases in between. This CDR3 has 14 residues. CDR3 coding DNA: TGCGCCAGCAGCCCCACCGGGCCCCCGGAGACCCAGTACTTC. Translated, it gives CASSPTGPPETQYF. The full variable domain, with the rest looked up from reference TRBV5-1 and TRBJ2-5, is KAGVTQTPRYLIKTRGQQVTLSCSPISGHRSVSWYQQTPGQGLQFLFEYFSETQRNKGNFPGRFSGRQFSNSRSEMNVSTLELGDSALYLCASSPTGPPETQYFGPGTRLLVL.

This clonotype appeared a few times. This sequence joins TRBV7-9 and TRBJ1-1; D uncertain. The CDR3 is 8 residues long. Germline V gives CDR1 SEHNR, CDR2 FQNEAQ (reference sequence). V was cut by 8 bases and J by 6 bases, with 1 base left in between. As DNA, the CDR3 is TGTGCCAGCCCTGAAGCTTTCTTT. Residues: CASPEAFF.

This clonotype was seen at least ten times. The V and J genes are TRBV30 and TRBJ2-7; 7 bases fit TRBD1. There are 17 residues in the CDR3. Trimming removed 4 bases from V and 3 bases from J; junction bases left unmatched: 18. CDR1 is GTSNPN, CDR2 SVGIG, per germline (reference sequence). In DNA, the CDR3 is TGTGCCTGGAACAAGAAAAAAAAAACGGGACAGAACTACGAGCAGTACTTC. Its translation: CAWNKKKKTGQNYEQYF. Together with reference TRBV30 and TRBJ2-7, the CDR3 gives the full variable domain: SQTIHQWPATLVQPVGSPLSLECTVEGTSNPNLYWYRQAAGRGLQLLFYSVGIGQISSEVPQNLSASRPQDRQFILSSKKLLLSDSGFYLCAWNKKKKTGQNYEQYFGPGTRLTVT.